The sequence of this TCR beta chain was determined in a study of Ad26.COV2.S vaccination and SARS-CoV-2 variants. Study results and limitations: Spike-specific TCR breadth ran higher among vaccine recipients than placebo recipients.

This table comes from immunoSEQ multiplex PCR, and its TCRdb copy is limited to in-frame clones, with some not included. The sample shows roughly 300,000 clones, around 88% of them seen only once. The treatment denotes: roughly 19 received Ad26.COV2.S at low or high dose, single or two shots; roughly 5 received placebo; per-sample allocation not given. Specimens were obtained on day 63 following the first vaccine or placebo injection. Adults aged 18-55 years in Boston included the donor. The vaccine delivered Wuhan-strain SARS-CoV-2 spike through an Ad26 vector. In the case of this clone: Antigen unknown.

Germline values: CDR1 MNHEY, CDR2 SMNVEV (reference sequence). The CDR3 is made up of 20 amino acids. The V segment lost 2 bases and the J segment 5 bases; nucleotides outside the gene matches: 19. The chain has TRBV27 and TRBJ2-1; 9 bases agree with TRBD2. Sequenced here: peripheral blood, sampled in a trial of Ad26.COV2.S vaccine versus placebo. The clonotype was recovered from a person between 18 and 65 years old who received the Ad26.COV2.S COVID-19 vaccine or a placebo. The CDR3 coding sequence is TGTGCCAGCAGTTTAAGTCGTTGGGGGACTAGCCTCATGGGTGACAATGAGCAGTTCTTC. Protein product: CASSLSRWGTSLMGDNEQFF.